This TCR beta chain derives from a study of blood T cell repertoires in COVID-19. Germline CDR1 is LNHDA and CDR2 is SQIVND (reference sequence). This CDR3 comprises 15 residues. Trimming pared 1 base from V and 2 bases from J, leaving 9 bases between. As handled by the study authors: Nucleated cell number was recorded as an estimate derived from reference gene primer amplification. The assay was immunoSEQ multiplex PCR, and TCRdb's table has in-frame clones only and misses some. V, J and clone size are those of that table, while D and trimming were read from the DNA. The profile shows about 74,000 clones, approximately 85% of them singletons.

Source material: peripheral blood. This chain uses TRBV19 with TRBJ1-5; tentative D call: TRBD1 (6 bases). The receptor was derived from a man aged 65 to 79 with acute or convalescent COVID-19. CDR3 amino acids: CASSIAGAGNQPQHF. In DNA, the CDR3 is TGTGCCAGTAGTATAGCAGGGGCAGGCAATCAGCCCCAGCATTTT.